This T cell receptor beta chain comes out of a study of CD8+CD57+ T cells in acquired aplastic anemia. Overall study results and limits: For CD8+ Simpson's diversity, patients and controls showed no significant difference.

Concerning this clonotype: The antigen is unknown.

Genomic DNA constituted the template upon which TCR beta VDJ and CDR3 profiling was performed. TCRdb reprocessed the reads via MiXCR and lists one record per CDR3 protein. The sample lists about 220,000 distinct CDR3 sequences, approximately 45% occurring once. In patients chosen for sequencing, flow cytometry had shown CD8+CD57+ cell expansion. The CDR3 sequence is 16 residues long. Losses at the gene ends were 4 bases for V and 7 bases for J; bases not matched to a gene: 6. Germline CDR1 MGHDK, CDR2 SYGVNS. The chain joins TRBV25-1 to TRBJ1-6, with 11 bases lining up with TRBD1. The source of this sequence is a human donor with aplastic anemia. Sequenced sample: sorted CD4+, CD8+, or CD8+CD57+ T cells (not recorded which) from PBMCs. The DNA of the CDR3 is TGTGCCAGCAGTGGGACAGGGGGCAACATGAATTCACCCCTCCACTTT. Residues: CASSGTGGNMNSPLHF.